A selection of T cell receptor beta chains follows, all from one sample in a study of Ad26.COV2.S vaccination and SARS-CoV-2 variants. Assay used: immunoSEQ multiplex PCR; TCRdb lists only in-frame clones, some missing. This repertoire shows some 190,000 clones, roughly 87% found once; its top ten account for roughly 6%. Sequencing was performed on peripheral blood, taken after recovery from COVID-19. These receptors came from a human donor who had recovered from COVID-19. Both conserved end residues are part of each CDR3. The D gene is left open where the match is weak. For some rows the clone size is stated as once, few or many, or as a class when expanded; others skip it.

abundance: .
j_gene: TRBJ1-6
v_gene: TRBV11-3
d_gene: .
CDR3aa: CASSRSGSNSPLHF
CDR3nt: TGTGCCAGCAGCCGATCTGGGTCTAATTCACCCCTCCACTTT

abundance: once
j_gene: TRBJ1-1
v_gene: TRBV27
d_gene: .
CDR3aa: CASSLYRTYSEAFF
CDR3nt: TGTGCCAGCAGTTTATATCGGACCTACAGTGAAGCTTTCTTT

abundance: .
j_gene: TRBJ2-7
v_gene: TRBV28
d_gene: TRBD1
CDR3aa: CASSRGPNEQYF
CDR3nt: TGTGCCAGCAGCAGGGGGCCTAACGAGCAGTACTTC

abundance: .
j_gene: TRBJ1-1
v_gene: TRBV18
d_gene: .
CDR3aa: CASSFKAAEEAFF
CDR3nt: TGTGCCAGCTCCTTTAAGGCGGCCGAGGAAGCTTTCTTT

abundance: .
j_gene: TRBJ2-5
v_gene: TRBV14
d_gene: .
CDR3aa: CASSQTTFPAGYGETQYF
CDR3nt: TGTGCCAGCAGCCAAACCACCTTCCCCGCGGGGTATGGGGAGACCCAGTACTTC

abundance: .
j_gene: TRBJ2-5
v_gene: TRBV4-1
d_gene: TRBD2
CDR3aa: CASSQEGLAPRETQYF
CDR3nt: TGCGCCAGCAGCCAAGAGGGACTAGCGCCAAGGGAGACCCAGTACTTC

abundance: once
j_gene: TRBJ1-6
v_gene: TRBV10-3
d_gene: .
CDR3aa: CAISDVRGNSPLHF
CDR3nt: TGTGCCATCAGTGATGTCAGAGGGAATTCACCCCTCCACTTT

abundance: .
j_gene: TRBJ2-7
v_gene: TRBV14
d_gene: TRBD1
CDR3aa: CASSPGPVGQSYEQYF
CDR3nt: TGTGCCAGCAGCCCGGGCCCAGTGGGACAGTCCTACGAGCAGTACTTC

abundance: .
j_gene: TRBJ1-1
v_gene: TRBV28
d_gene: .
CDR3aa: CAISTGLNTEAFF
CDR3nt: TGTGCCATTTCGACAGGTTTGAACACTGAAGCTTTCTTT

abundance: .
j_gene: TRBJ2-3
v_gene: TRBV3-1/TRBV3-2
d_gene: .
CDR3aa: CASSRRKEDTQYF
CDR3nt: TGTGCCAGCAGCCGCCGGAAGGAAGATACGCAGTATTTT

abundance: .
j_gene: TRBJ2-1
v_gene: TRBV10-3
d_gene: TRBD2
CDR3aa: CAISDSGREYNEQFF
CDR3nt: TGTGCCATCAGCGATAGCGGGAGGGAATACAATGAGCAGTTCTTC

abundance: .
j_gene: TRBJ1-1
v_gene: TRBV6-5
d_gene: .
CDR3aa: CASRNMDTEAFF
CDR3nt: TGTGCCAGCAGAAACATGGACACTGAAGCTTTCTTT

abundance: .
j_gene: TRBJ2-7
v_gene: TRBV29-1
d_gene: .
CDR3aa: CSAVVGHYEQYF
CDR3nt: TGCAGCGCTGTGGTGGGACACTACGAGCAGTACTTC

abundance: .
j_gene: TRBJ1-3
v_gene: TRBV6-5
d_gene: .
CDR3aa: CASGTAGNTIYF
CDR3nt: TGTGCCAGCGGGACTGCTGGAAACACCATATATTTT

abundance: .
j_gene: TRBJ2-7
v_gene: TRBV11-2
d_gene: TRBD2
CDR3aa: CASSPPTSEEQYF
CDR3nt: TGTGCCAGCAGCCCACCCACTAGCGAGGAGCAGTACTTC

abundance: few
j_gene: TRBJ2-7
v_gene: TRBV7-8
d_gene: TRBD1
CDR3aa: CASSPLIWTGNYEQYF
CDR3nt: TGTGCCAGCAGCCCACTGATCTGGACAGGGAATTACGAGCAGTACTTC

abundance: .
j_gene: TRBJ1-1
v_gene: TRBV10-1
d_gene: TRBD1
CDR3aa: CASSEGQVNTEAFF
CDR3nt: TGCGCCAGCAGTGAGGGACAGGTGAACACTGAAGCTTTCTTT

abundance: .
j_gene: TRBJ2-7
v_gene: TRBV30
d_gene: TRBD1
CDR3aa: CAWTNRGWNEQYF
CDR3nt: TGTGCCTGGACCAACAGGGGGTGGAACGAGCAGTACTTC

abundance: .
j_gene: TRBJ1-4
v_gene: TRBV27
d_gene: TRBD1
CDR3aa: CASSNTGARNEKLFF
CDR3nt: TGTGCCAGCAGTAACACAGGGGCGAGGAATGAAAAACTGTTTTTT

abundance: .
j_gene: TRBJ2-3
v_gene: TRBV5-1
d_gene: .
CDR3aa: CASTIQSAADTQYF
CDR3nt: TGCGCCAGCACCATCCAAAGCGCCGCAGATACGCAGTATTTT

abundance: .
j_gene: TRBJ1-2
v_gene: TRBV6-6
d_gene: TRBD1
CDR3aa: CASSYDRGRGYTF
CDR3nt: TGTGCCAGCAGCTACGACAGGGGACGAGGCTACACCTTC

abundance: .
j_gene: TRBJ2-1
v_gene: TRBV28
d_gene: TRBD2
CDR3aa: CASSSSSLAGVINEQFF
CDR3nt: TGTGCCAGCAGTTCATCTTCCCTAGCGGGAGTAATCAATGAGCAGTTCTTC

abundance: .
j_gene: TRBJ2-7
v_gene: TRBV3-1/TRBV3-2
d_gene: TRBD1
CDR3aa: CASTPSPTGGFYEQYF
CDR3nt: TGTGCCAGCACCCCGTCCCCGACAGGGGGTTTTTACGAGCAGTACTTC

abundance: .
j_gene: TRBJ2-1
v_gene: TRBV30
d_gene: TRBD2
CDR3aa: CAWTQGTSVSGNEQFF
CDR3nt: TGTGCCTGGACCCAGGGGACTAGCGTTAGTGGAAATGAGCAGTTCTTC

abundance: .
j_gene: TRBJ2-3
v_gene: TRBV5-6
d_gene: TRBD2
CDR3aa: CASSLEPTSGSDTQYF
CDR3nt: TGTGCCAGCAGCTTGGAGCCGACTAGCGGTTCAGATACGCAGTATTTT

abundance: few
j_gene: TRBJ2-7
v_gene: TRBV2
d_gene: TRBD2
CDR3aa: CASSPSGSKYEQYF
CDR3nt: TGTGCCAGCAGTCCTAGCGGGAGTAAGTACGAGCAGTACTTC

abundance: once
j_gene: TRBJ2-7
v_gene: TRBV10-3
d_gene: .
CDR3aa: CAISFDSYEQYF
CDR3nt: TGTGCCATCAGTTTTGACTCCTACGAGCAGTACTTC

abundance: .
j_gene: TRBJ2-2
v_gene: TRBV15
d_gene: .
CDR3aa: CATSRDRTGELFF
CDR3nt: TGTGCCACCAGCAGAGATCGGACCGGGGAGCTGTTTTTT

abundance: .
j_gene: TRBJ1-4
v_gene: TRBV6-5
d_gene: .
CDR3aa: CARSRNLEKLFF
CDR3nt: TGTGCCAGGAGCAGGAATCTCGAAAAACTGTTTTTT

abundance: .
j_gene: TRBJ2-7
v_gene: TRBV27
d_gene: TRBD1
CDR3aa: CASSPELGQILYEQYF
CDR3nt: TGTGCCAGCAGCCCCGAGCTGGGACAGATCTTGTACGAGCAGTACTTC

abundance: .
j_gene: TRBJ1-1
v_gene: TRBV10-1
d_gene: .
CDR3aa: CASSESYDSSMNTEAFF
CDR3nt: TGCGCCAGCAGTGAGTCGTACGACAGTTCTATGAACACTGAAGCTTTCTTT

abundance: .
j_gene: TRBJ1-1
v_gene: TRBV28
d_gene: TRBD1
CDR3aa: CASSLGGGRNTEAFF
CDR3nt: TGTGCCAGCAGTTTAGGAGGGGGCCGGAACACTGAAGCTTTCTTT

abundance: few
j_gene: TRBJ2-2
v_gene: TRBV12-3/TRBV12-4
d_gene: .
CDR3aa: CASIRGSGELFF
CDR3nt: TGTGCCAGCATACGTGGTTCCGGGGAGCTGTTTTTT

abundance: .
j_gene: TRBJ2-1
v_gene: TRBV12-3/TRBV12-4
d_gene: .
CDR3aa: CASRPLNNEQFF
CDR3nt: TGTGCCAGCAGACCTTTGAACAATGAGCAGTTCTTC

abundance: .
j_gene: TRBJ2-3
v_gene: TRBV5-1
d_gene: .
CDR3aa: CASSLDTRQPTQYF
CDR3nt: TGCGCCAGCAGCTTGGATACCCGGCAGCCTACGCAGTATTTT

abundance: .
j_gene: TRBJ2-7
v_gene: TRBV15
d_gene: .
CDR3aa: CATSREGSYEQYF
CDR3nt: TGTGCCACCAGCAGAGAAGGTTCCTACGAGCAGTACTTC

abundance: .
j_gene: TRBJ1-2
v_gene: TRBV5-6
d_gene: .
CDR3aa: CASSLKGERYGYTF
CDR3nt: TGTGCCAGCAGCTTGAAAGGGGAAAGGTATGGCTACACCTTC

abundance: .
j_gene: TRBJ1-3
v_gene: TRBV9
d_gene: .
CDR3aa: CASSEAGTGNTIYF
CDR3nt: TGTGCCAGCAGCGAAGCAGGGACAGGAAACACCATATATTTT

abundance: .
j_gene: TRBJ2-2
v_gene: TRBV9
d_gene: .
CDR3aa: CASTFLGDTGELFF
CDR3nt: TGTGCCAGCACCTTCCTAGGGGACACCGGGGAGCTGTTTTTT

abundance: few
j_gene: TRBJ1-1
v_gene: TRBV12-5
d_gene: .
CDR3aa: CASGLVSGRHTEAFF
CDR3nt: TGTGCTAGTGGTTTGGTATCCGGCAGACATACTGAAGCTTTCTTT

abundance: .
j_gene: TRBJ1-2
v_gene: TRBV6-2/TRBV6-3
d_gene: TRBD1
CDR3aa: CASSWDRVNYGYTF
CDR3nt: TGTGCCAGCAGTTGGGACAGGGTAAACTATGGCTACACCTTC

abundance: .
j_gene: TRBJ1-2
v_gene: TRBV28
d_gene: .
CDR3aa: CASSTTRDGYTF
CDR3nt: TGTGCCAGCAGTACCACGAGGGATGGCTACACCTTC

abundance: .
j_gene: TRBJ1-2
v_gene: TRBV27
d_gene: TRBD1
CDR3aa: CASSSIGQGYGYTF
CDR3nt: TGTGCCAGCAGCTCCATCGGACAGGGTTATGGCTACACCTTC

abundance: .
j_gene: TRBJ2-1
v_gene: TRBV7-2
d_gene: .
CDR3aa: CASSLGRASNEQFF
CDR3nt: TGTGCCAGCAGCTTAGGTCGAGCCTCCAATGAGCAGTTCTTC

abundance: once
j_gene: TRBJ1-1
v_gene: TRBV27
d_gene: .
CDR3aa: CASSFGGLNTEAFF
CDR3nt: TGTGCCAGCAGTTTTGGGGGACTGAACACTGAAGCTTTCTTT

abundance: .
j_gene: TRBJ2-2
v_gene: TRBV5-1
d_gene: .
CDR3aa: CASSSGRNTGELFF
CDR3nt: TGCGCCAGCAGCTCGGGTAGGAACACCGGGGAGCTGTTTTTT

abundance: .
j_gene: TRBJ1-1
v_gene: TRBV2
d_gene: .
CDR3aa: CASSVGRTVTEAFF
CDR3nt: TGTGCCAGCAGTGTGGGCAGAACGGTAACTGAAGCTTTCTTT

abundance: .
j_gene: TRBJ2-2
v_gene: TRBV18
d_gene: .
CDR3aa: CASSSGNTGELFF
CDR3nt: TGTGCCAGCTCATCTGGTAACACCGGGGAGCTGTTTTTT

abundance: .
j_gene: TRBJ2-1
v_gene: TRBV28
d_gene: .
CDR3aa: CASSLTTYRHNEQFF
CDR3nt: TGTGCCAGCAGTTTAACGACCTATAGACACAATGAGCAGTTCTTC

abundance: .
j_gene: TRBJ1-2
v_gene: TRBV19
d_gene: TRBD1
CDR3aa: CASSDPGQGAEYGYTF
CDR3nt: TGTGCCAGTAGTGACCCGGGACAGGGGGCCGAATATGGCTACACCTTC

abundance: .
j_gene: TRBJ2-5
v_gene: TRBV30
d_gene: .
CDR3aa: CAWSGQFQETQYF
CDR3nt: TGTGCCTGGAGTGGGCAATTCCAAGAGACCCAGTACTTC

abundance: .
j_gene: TRBJ1-6
v_gene: TRBV30
d_gene: TRBD1
CDR3aa: CAWISGRGQGLGVWGSPLHF
CDR3nt: TGTGCCTGGATATCCGGTAGAGGACAGGGGCTTGGGGTCTGGGGTTCACCCCTCCACTTT

abundance: .
j_gene: TRBJ2-4
v_gene: TRBV28
d_gene: .
CDR3aa: CASSFPVAKNIQYF
CDR3nt: TGTGCCAGCAGTTTTCCGGTCGCCAAAAACATTCAGTACTTC

abundance: few
j_gene: TRBJ1-4
v_gene: TRBV18
d_gene: .
CDR3aa: CASSRNSIYQNEKLFF
CDR3nt: TGTGCCAGCTCACGCAACAGCATCTACCAAAATGAAAAACTGTTTTTT